This T cell receptor beta chain is drawn from a study of blood T cell repertoires in COVID-19. Across the whole study: Whether acute or convalescent, the COVID-19 samples came from the United States, Italy and Spain. In each case, the material was cDNA or gDNA derived from T cells, B-cell-depleted T cells, or PBMCs.

V dropped 4 bases and J dropped 7; count of bases not matched to a gene: 10. Germline CDR1 reads LNHDA; CDR2 reads SQIVND (reference sequence). The CDR3 is 14 amino acids. Per the authors' pipeline: Amplification with reference gene primers provided the estimates of nucleated cell counts. Here immunoSEQ multiplex PCR was the method, and the copy in TCRdb shows in-frame clones only, minus some. V and J calls and clone size are as listed in that table; D and trimming were resolved from the DNA. The table shows 55,000 to 90,000 clones, with approximately 90% occurring only once. Specimen: peripheral blood. This sequence was found in a man in his 70s with active COVID-19. The chain recombines TRBV19 with TRBJ2-7, with TRBD1 identical over 7 bases. CDR3 coding DNA: TGTGCCAGTAGTAGTAGGGGACAGAAGGAAGAGCAGTACTTC. Amino acids: CASSSRGQKEEQYF.